Each of the 26 T cell receptor beta chains below was sequenced from the same sample in a study of Tregs in tolerant kidney transplant recipients. This table comes from immunoSEQ multiplex PCR, and its TCRdb copy is limited to in-frame clones, with some not included. The sample shows roughly 64,000 clones, 80% to 90% of them seen only once. The nonmyeloablative bone marrow transplants came from related graft donors, with transient mixed chimerism. Sequencing used CD4+ T cells from blood (PBMCs), obtained 6 months after the transplant. The receptor source for this set is a human patient who received a combined kidney and bone marrow transplant. Some T cells could come from the graft donor.

V is TRBV19 and J is TRBJ2-3; 9 nucleotides match TRBD1. After removal of 5 bases from V and 4 bases from J, the junction contained 4 bases not matched to a gene. Looked up from germline, CDR1 is LNHDA and CDR2 is SQIVND (reference sequence). The CDR3 extends over 14 amino acids. The CDR3 region is CASSVQGAADTQYF. CDR3 sequence (DNA): TGTGCCAGTAGTGTACAGGGGGCGGCAGATACGCAGTATTTT. The entire variable domain, with the rest obtained from reference TRBV19 and TRBJ2-3, is as follows: DGGITQSPKYLFRKEGQNVTLSCEQNLNHDAMYWYRQDPGQGLRLIYYSQIVNDFQKGDIAEGYSVSREKKESFPLTVTSAQKNPTAFYLCASSVQGAADTQYFGPGTRLTVL.

A remark on this clone: At one boundary the junction diverges from the germline segment, which might be a read error. The J gene is TRBJ2-3, the V gene TRBV19; the D gene is possibly TRBD2 (6 bases). Germline loops: CDR1 LNHDA, CDR2 SQIVND (reference sequence). There are 16 residues in the CDR3. The CDR3 loop is CASTIRGIFSTDTQYF. The CDR3 region has the DNA TGTGCCAGTACTATACGCGGGATCTTCAGCACAGATACGCAGTATTTT.

This chain uses TRBV21-1 with TRBJ2-7; the table's D call, TRBD2, has no DNA check behind it. TRBV21-1 has pseudogene status. CDR3 length: 18 residues. The CDR3 spells CASSKETSGTSESYEQYF. The CDR3 DNA sequence: TGTGCCAGCAGCAAAGAGACTTCCGGGACTAGCGAATCCTACGAGCAGTACTTC.

The chain links TRBV11-2 to TRBJ2-3; the D gene is possibly TRBD2 (7 bases). The CDR3 sequence is 16 residues long. The germline CDR1 and CDR2 sequences are SGHAT and FQNNGV. The V and J ends lost 6 bases and 3 bases respectively, with 19 bases between them. CDR3 coding DNA: TGTGCCAGCAGTCAACCACGGGGGGCGGGTACAGATACGCAGTATTTT. Its translation: CASSQPRGAGTDTQYF.

This clone has just one count. The chain joins TRBV27 to TRBJ2-7; TRBD2 is a possible D gene (5 bases). Germline CDR1 is MNHEY and CDR2 is SMNVEV (reference sequence). The CDR3 sequence is 19 residues long. Trimming removed 2 bases from V and 6 bases from J, with 29 bases in between. CDR3 loop: CASSLTKPVRSGKRGEQYF. Written as DNA, the CDR3 is TGTGCCAGCAGTTTAACCAAACCGGTTCGATCGGGAAAACGCGGCGAGCAGTACTTC.

The V and J genes are TRBV7-2 and TRBJ2-7; no reliable D call. The CDR3 extends over 12 amino acids. Germline loops: CDR1 SGHTA, CDR2 FQGNSA. Trimming took off 4 bases at V and 6 bases at J, with 10 bases between the two ends. CDR3 coding DNA: TGTGCCAGCAGCTCCTCTTCTTTCGAGCAGTACTTC. Its protein product is CASSSSSFEQYF. The full variable domain, with the rest looked up from reference TRBV7-2 and TRBJ2-7, is GAGVSQSPSNKVTEKGKDVELRCDPISGHTALYWYRQSLGQGLEFLIYFQGNSAPDKSGLPSDRFSAERTGGSVSTLTIQRTQQEDSAVYLCASSSSSFEQYFGPGTRLTVT.

There are many counts of this clone. The chain combines TRBV7-3 with TRBJ1-1; no clear D. Germline CDR1 is SGHTA and CDR2 is FQGTGA. The V end was cut by 5 bases, the J end by 4 bases, with 11 bases between. The length of the CDR3 is 13 residues. The CDR3 reads CASSPTGITEAFF. The CDR3 DNA sequence: TGTGCCAGCAGCCCCACGGGAATCACTGAAGCTTTCTTT.

This sequence joins TRBV7-9 and TRBJ1-2, with 9 bases matching TRBD1. The J segment lost 8 bases and the V segment lost 4 bases, leaving 8 bases of the junction unmatched. The CDR3 runs 14 residues. Germline assignment: CDR1 SEHNR and CDR2 FQNEAQ (reference sequence). DNA of the CDR3: TGTGCCAGCAGCTCCGGGACAGGGCCCGTAGGCTACACCTTC. Residues: CASSSGTGPVGYTF.

The CDR3 loop reads CASSYSAGRAKNIQYF. Here the CDR3 DNA reads TGTGCCAGCAGTTACTCCGCGGGGAGGGCCAAAAACATTCAGTACTTC. The V and J genes are TRBV6-5 and TRBJ2-4, with D tentatively TRBD2 (6 bases). The CDR3 spans 16 residues. Germline CDR1 reads MNHEY; CDR2 reads SVGAGI. Trimming cost V 0 bases and J 1 base, with 10 bases left between them.

The rearrangement links TRBV4-1 to TRBJ2-4; TRBD2 agrees at 16 bases. J gave up 0 bases and V 4 bases, and 3 bases lay outside the gene matches. CDR1 MGHRA and CDR2 YSYEKL come from the germline V gene. The CDR3 consists of 18 residues. CDR3: CASSLGLAGGKAKNIQYF. The CDR3 bases are TGCGCCAGCAGCCTGGGACTAGCGGGAGGGAAAGCCAAAAACATTCAGTACTTC.

V is TRBV25-1 and J is TRBJ2-1; no clear D gene. Trimming left V 3 bases short and J 1 base short, with 10 bases between. Germline V gives CDR1 MGHDK, CDR2 SYGVNS. The CDR3 spans 15 residues. CDR3 in amino acids: CASSDFSKSYNEQFF. The CDR3 DNA reads TGTGCCAGCAGTGACTTCAGTAAGTCCTACAATGAGCAGTTCTTC.

This clone came up once. The V gene is TRBV4-3, the J gene TRBJ1-1; TRBD1 might be the D (5 bases). The germline V gene has CDR1 LGHNA and CDR2 YSLEER. CDR3 size: 11 residues. V gave up 1 base and J gave up 10 bases, with 7 bases separating them. The CDR3 here is CASSQAGGAFF. CDR3 sequence (DNA): TGCGCCAGCAGCCAAGCCGGGGGAGCTTTCTTT.

The chain employs TRBV7-9 and TRBJ1-1; D may be TRBD1 (6 bases). CDR1 and CDR2 from the germline V gene are SEHNR and FQNEAQ (reference sequence). This CDR3 comprises 14 residues. V was shortened by 1 base and J by 4 bases, with 10 bases between the two germline ends. The CDR3 sequence: CASSLELRGTEAFF. The DNA of the CDR3 is TGTGCCAGCAGCTTAGAACTCAGGGGCACTGAAGCTTTCTTT.

This chain joins TRBV7-2 and TRBJ1-5; tentatively, D is TRBD1 (5 bases). V was trimmed by 5 bases and J by 3 bases, leaving 14 bases between them. The germline CDR1 and CDR2 sequences are SGHTA and FQGNSA. This CDR3 comprises 15 residues. CDR3 DNA sequence: TGTGCCAGCAGCCGAACCGGGGGGGACAATCAGCCCCAGCATTTT. Protein product: CASSRTGGDNQPQHF.

The rearrangement joins TRBV10-3 to TRBJ2-6; 9 nucleotides align to TRBD2. Germline V gives CDR1 ENHRY, CDR2 SYGVKD. V gave up 4 bases and J gave up 0 bases; unmatched junction bases: 4. The CDR3 contains 17 residues. The CDR3 here is CAISAERGVSGANVLTF. CDR3 sequence (DNA): TGTGCCATCAGTGCTGAGCGGGGGGTCTCTGGGGCCAACGTCCTGACTTTC.

As concerns this clone: This same CDR3 is encoded by further DNA sequences in the sample. This chain links TRBV7-2 with TRBJ2-5; 12 nucleotides match TRBD2. CDR1 SGHTA and CDR2 FQGNSA come from the germline V gene. Trimming took 1 base from V and 2 from J; bases not matched to a gene: 2. The CDR3 is 16 amino acids. In nucleotides, the CDR3 is TGTGCCAGCAGCTTAGGGCTAGCGGGGGGGCAAGAGACCCAGTACTTC. Residues: CASSLGLAGGQETQYF.

The chain joins TRBV5-6 to TRBJ2-5, with 7 nucleotides matching TRBD1. The CDR3 is made up of 15 amino acids. Unmatched junction bases numbered 11, after V lost 5 bases and J lost 4 bases. Germline V lookup: CDR1 SGHDT, CDR2 YYEEEE. In nucleotides, the CDR3 is TGTGCCAGCAGAGATTTACAGGGGATGGTAGAGACCCAGTACTTC. Translated, it gives CASRDLQGMVETQYF. Based on the CDR3 plus reference TRBV5-6 and TRBJ2-5, the full variable domain is DAGVTQSPTHLIKTRGQQVTLRCSPKSGHDTVSWYQQALGQGPQFIFQYYEEEERQRGNFPDRFSGHQFPNYSSELNVNALLLGDSALYLCASRDLQGMVETQYFGPGTRLLVL.

Written as DNA, the CDR3 is TGCGCCAGCAGCCAAGTAGTCTCTAGCGGCACAGATACGCAGTATTTT. Translating it yields CASSQVVSSGTDTQYF. The chain couples TRBV4-3 to TRBJ2-3, with D possibly TRBD2 on 6 matching bases. Trimming pared 1 base from V and 1 base from J, leaving 12 bases between. Germline lookup yields CDR1 LGHNA and CDR2 YSLEER. The CDR3 is made up of 16 amino acids.

The chain joins TRBV21-1 to TRBJ2-1; the DNA was not used to check the table's D call, TRBD2. TRBV21-1 has pseudogene status. CDR3 length: 17 amino acids. The CDR3 reads CASSKRGSGRGHNEQFF. In nucleotides, the CDR3 is TGTGCCAGCAGCAAAAGAGGGAGCGGGAGGGGACACAATGAGCAGTTCTTC.

This CDR3 is CASSPGQPSTDTQYF. The CDR3 bases are TGCGCCAGCAGCCCGGGACAGCCTAGCACAGATACGCAGTATTTT. The V call is TRBV4-1, the J call TRBJ2-3; 7 bases map to TRBD1. This CDR3 spans 15 amino acids. The V and J ends lost 4 bases and 0 bases, in that order; junction bases with no gene match: 4. Germline V gives CDR1 MGHRA, CDR2 YSYEKL.

The genes are TRBV18 and TRBJ2-7, with D perhaps matching TRBD1 (5 bases). The CDR3 length is 14 residues. Trimming removed 3 bases from V and 2 bases from J, with 11 bases in between. The germline V gene has CDR1 KGHSH and CDR2 LQKENI. DNA of the CDR3: TGTGCCAGCTCACCGGAAGGGGTTCCCTACGAGCAGTACTTC. Amino acid sequence: CASSPEGVPYEQYF.

The CDR3 region has the DNA TGCAGCGTTGAAAGCGGGGTAAACTATGGCTACACCTTC. It translates to CSVESGVNYGYTF. The chain carries TRBV29-1 and TRBJ1-2; D is undetermined. There are 13 residues in the CDR3. V gave up 2 bases and J gave up 2 bases, with 9 bases separating them. Germline values: CDR1 SQVTM, CDR2 ANQGSEA.

The rearrangement uses TRBV6-5 and TRBJ2-1; D is undetermined. This CDR3 has 14 amino acids. V was clipped by 5 bases and J by 3 bases, with 11 bases between them. Germline loops: CDR1 MNHEY, CDR2 SVGAGI. The CDR3 DNA sequence: TGTGCCAGCAGTACAGAACACCTCTACAATGAGCAGTTCTTC. Residues: CASSTEHLYNEQFF.

This chain joins TRBV19 and TRBJ2-2, with D unclear. The CDR3 consists of 12 residues. Germline CDR1 and CDR2: LNHDA and SQIVND (reference sequence). The V end lost 7 bases, the J end lost 7 bases, and 10 bases lay between the germline ends. CDR3 residues: CASNSRGGELFF. CDR3 nucleotide sequence: TGTGCCAGTAATAGCCGAGGCGGGGAGCTGTTTTTT.

The chain recombines TRBV7-6 with TRBJ2-2; 12 bases are shared with TRBD1. The CDR3 length is 15 residues. V lost 6 bases, J lost 2 bases, and 1 base stayed unmatched. Germline lookup yields CDR1 SGHVS and CDR2 FNYEAQ. This CDR3 is CASRGTGGNTGELFF. CDR3 in DNA: TGTGCCAGCAGGGGGACAGGGGGCAACACCGGGGAGCTGTTTTTT.

This clone was seen just once. This chain links TRBV19 with TRBJ1-2; D might be TRBD1 (6 bases). The CDR3 loop spans 11 amino acids. Germline CDR1 reads LNHDA; CDR2 reads SQIVND (reference sequence). V lost 4 bases, J lost 10 bases, and 10 bases lay in between. The CDR3 loop is CASSNRDVYTF. Here the CDR3 DNA reads TGTGCCAGTAGTAACAGGGACGTCTACACCTTC.